A selection of T cell receptor beta chains follows, all from one sample in a study of T cells after yellow fever vaccination. Each CDR3 protein gets one entry after TCRdb re-called the 5' RACE reads with MiXCR. The repertoire holds around 500,000 distinct CDR3 sequences, with about a fifth as singletons. Material: PBMCs, obtained about 20 days after the first yellow fever vaccination. The source of these receptors is a man between 18 and 35 years old who received the YFV17D yellow fever vaccine. The CDR3 runs from the conserved cysteine through the conserved F or W. The D gene is left open where the match is weak. Clone size appears in some rows only: once, few, many, or a class for an expanded clone.

TRBD2 | TRBJ2-2 | TRBV15 | 15 | few | CATSRVGLRSGELFF | TGTGCCACCAGCAGAGTGGGACTACGAAGCGGGGAGCTGTTTTTT
TRBD1 | TRBJ1-2 | TRBV11-2 | 16 | few | CASSPGTGGLYGGYTF | TGTGCCAGCAGCCCAGGGACAGGGGGCCTGTATGGTGGCTACACCTTC
TRBD2 | TRBJ2-3 | TRBV6-1 | 16 | few | CASRPFGLALTDTQYF | TGTGCCAGCAGACCCTTCGGACTAGCCCTCACAGATACGCAGTATTTT
NA | TRBJ2-5 | TRBV1 | 11 | NA | CTSSQQKTQYF | TGCACCAGCAGCCAGCAAAAGACCCAGTACTTC
NA | TRBJ2-2 | TRBV4-1 | 11 | few | CASSREGELFF | TGCGCCAGCAGCCGCGAGGGGGAGCTGTTTTTT
NA | TRBJ2-5 | TRBV5-4 | 13 | NA | CASSPEAQETQYF | TGTGCCAGCAGCCCCGAAGCCCAAGAGACCCAGTACTTC
TRBD2 | TRBJ2-2 | TRBV9 | 15 | few | CASSVSGVWTGELFF | TGTGCCAGCAGCGTGAGCGGGGTCTGGACCGGGGAGCTGTTTTTT
TRBD1 | TRBJ1-6 | TRBV4-1 | 16 | NA | CASSRGDRGLNSPLHF | TGCGCCAGCAGCCGGGGGGACAGGGGCCTTAATTCACCCCTCCACTTT
NA | TRBJ2-7 | TRBV5-1 | 13 | once | CASSPGRADEQYF | TGCGCCAGCAGCCCGGGCAGGGCCGACGAGCAGTACTTC
NA | TRBJ1-1 | TRBV11-2 | 12 | NA | CASSPLRGEAFF | TGTGCCAGCAGCCCGCTTCGGGGTGAAGCTTTCTTT
NA | TRBJ1-4 | TRBV20-1 | 13 | NA | CSARVRSLEKLFF | TGCAGTGCTAGAGTTAGGTCTCTTGAAAAACTGTTTTTT
NA | TRBJ2-7 | TRBV6-1 | 14 | NA | CASSPGTGNYEQYF | TGTGCCAGCAGTCCCGGGACGGGGAACTACGAGCAGTACTTC
NA | TRBJ1-1 | TRBV20-1 | 15 | NA | CSARRGGQLATEAFF | TGCAGTGCTAGGCGGGGGGGGCAGCTGGCCACTGAAGCTTTCTTT
NA | TRBJ2-5 | TRBV27 | 14 | few | CAPLGYIEQETQYF | TGTGCCCCCCTAGGATACATAGAACAAGAGACCCAGTACTTC
NA | TRBJ1-5 | TRBV4-1 | 13 | NA | CASSRESGQPQHF | TGCGCCAGCAGCCGAGAAAGCGGTCAGCCCCAGCATTTT
NA | TRBJ2-3 | TRBV10-3 | 15 | NA | CAIRGPGLNTDTQYF | TGTGCCATCAGGGGGCCGGGACTCAACACAGATACGCAGTATTTT
NA | TRBJ2-7 | TRBV2 | 13 | NA | CASGRDFVYEQYF | TGTGCCAGCGGACGGGACTTCGTCTACGAGCAGTACTTC
NA | TRBJ2-2 | TRBV9 | 14 | NA | CASSVAQSPGELFF | TGTGCCAGCAGCGTAGCTCAAAGCCCCGGGGAGCTGTTTTTT
TRBD2 | TRBJ2-1 | TRBV5-1 | 15 | NA | CASSRTGGPYNEQFF | TGCGCCAGCAGCCGTACGGGGGGGCCTTACAATGAGCAGTTCTTC
NA | TRBJ1-2 | TRBV5-1 | 14 | few | CASSRGDGNYGYTF | TGCGCCAGCAGCCGCGGGGACGGTAACTATGGCTACACCTTC
NA | TRBJ2-7 | TRBV7-6 | 14 | few | CASSPGTGTYEQYF | TGTGCCAGCAGCCCCGGGACGGGAACCTACGAGCAGTACTTC
NA | TRBJ2-2 | TRBV9 | 16 | few | CASSVVPGGNTGELFF | TGTGCCAGCAGCGTAGTACCAGGCGGGAACACCGGGGAGCTGTTTTTT
TRBD2 | TRBJ2-3 | TRBV20-1 | 13 | NA | CSPMGGDTDTQYF | TGCAGTCCAATGGGGGGGGATACAGATACGCAGTATTTT
NA | TRBJ2-7 | TRBV20-1 | 13 | NA | CSARVGGSYEQYF | TGCAGTGCTAGAGTTGGGGGGTCTTACGAGCAGTACTTC
NA | TRBJ2-7 | TRBV5-5 | 16 | NA | CASSLVGVGNSYEQYF | TGTGCCAGCAGCTTGGTGGGGGTTGGAAACTCCTACGAGCAGTACTTC
NA | TRBJ2-7 | TRBV7-2 | 15 | NA | CASSLVGASAVEQYF | TGTGCCAGCAGCTTAGTGGGAGCCTCAGCGGTCGAGCAGTACTTC
NA | TRBJ1-5 | TRBV18 | 14 | few | CASSPGEAGQPQHF | TGTGCCAGCTCACCCGGAGAGGCGGGTCAGCCCCAGCATTTT
TRBD1 | TRBJ2-7 | TRBV6-5 | 17 | NA | CASSYFHRGASSYEQYF | TGTGCCAGCAGTTACTTTCACAGGGGGGCGAGCTCCTACGAGCAGTACTTC
NA | TRBJ1-5 | TRBV6-6 | 13 | few | CASKEGSNQPQHF | TGTGCCAGCAAGGAGGGGAGCAATCAGCCCCAGCATTTT
NA | TRBJ1-5 | TRBV12-3/TRBV12-4 | 14 | few | CASRPDSLGQPQHF | TGTGCCAGCAGGCCTGACAGTTTGGGTCAGCCCCAGCATTTT